This T cell receptor beta chain was sequenced for a study of response to subunit inactivated influenza vaccine. Study-level results: Authors proposed each seasonal influenza vaccination draws in few new T cells.

A note on this clonotype: Its antigen is currently unknown.

V gave up 0 bases and J gave up 9 bases; unmatched junction bases: 9. Germline V gene sequence: CDR1 LGHDT, CDR2 YNNKEL (reference sequence). The CDR3 contains 16 residues. TCRdb called the RT-PCR reads again in MiXCR, with one record for every CDR3 protein. The data hold hundreds of thousands of distinct CDR3 sequences, with about 7.6% observed a single time. The sequenced sample was PBMCs from blood, obtained about 23 months after vaccination. The TCR sequence derives from a man between 45 and 75 years old who received an inactivated influenza vaccine. V usage is TRBV3-1 and J usage is TRBJ2-5; 11 bases agree with TRBD2. The CDR3 nucleotides read TGTGCCAGCAGCCAAGAAAGGCTAGCGGGGGGAAAAGCCCAGTACTTC. The encoded protein is CASSQERLAGGKAQYF.